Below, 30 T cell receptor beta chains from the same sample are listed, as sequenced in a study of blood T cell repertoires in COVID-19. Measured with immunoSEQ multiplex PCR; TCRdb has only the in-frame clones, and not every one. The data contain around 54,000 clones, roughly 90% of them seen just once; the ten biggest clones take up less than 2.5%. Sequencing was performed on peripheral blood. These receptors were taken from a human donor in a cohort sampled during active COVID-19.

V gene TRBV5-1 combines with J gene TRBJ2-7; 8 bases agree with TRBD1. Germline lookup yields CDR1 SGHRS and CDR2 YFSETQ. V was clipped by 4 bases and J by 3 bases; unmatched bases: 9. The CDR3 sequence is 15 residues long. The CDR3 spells CASSPGQGLYYEQYF. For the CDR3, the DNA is TGCGCCAGCAGCCCCGGACAGGGACTCTACTACGAGCAGTACTTC.

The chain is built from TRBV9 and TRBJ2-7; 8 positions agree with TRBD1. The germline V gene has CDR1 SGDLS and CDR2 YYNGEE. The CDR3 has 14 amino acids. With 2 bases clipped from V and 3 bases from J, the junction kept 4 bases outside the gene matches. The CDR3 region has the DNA TGTGCCAGCAGCGTGGCCGACAGGGGCTACGAGCAGTACTTC. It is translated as CASSVADRGYEQYF. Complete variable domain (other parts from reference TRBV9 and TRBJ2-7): DSGVTQTPKHLITATGQRVTLRCSPRSGDLSVYWYQQSLDQGLQFLIQYYNGEERAKGNILERFSAQQFPDLHSELNLSSLELGDSALYFCASSVADRGYEQYFGPGTRLTVT.

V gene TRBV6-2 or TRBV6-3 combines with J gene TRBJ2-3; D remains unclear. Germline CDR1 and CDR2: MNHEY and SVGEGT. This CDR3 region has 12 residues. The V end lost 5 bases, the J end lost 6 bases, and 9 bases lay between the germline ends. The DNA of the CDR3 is TGTGCCAGCAGTAGACTCGGCGATACGCAGTATTTT. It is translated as CASSRLGDTQYF.

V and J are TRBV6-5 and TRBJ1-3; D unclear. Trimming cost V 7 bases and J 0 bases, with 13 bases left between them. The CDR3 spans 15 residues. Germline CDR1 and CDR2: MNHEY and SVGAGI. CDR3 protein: CASTISPRSGNTIYF. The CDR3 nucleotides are TGTGCCAGCACAATAAGCCCCCGCTCTGGAAACACCATATATTTT.

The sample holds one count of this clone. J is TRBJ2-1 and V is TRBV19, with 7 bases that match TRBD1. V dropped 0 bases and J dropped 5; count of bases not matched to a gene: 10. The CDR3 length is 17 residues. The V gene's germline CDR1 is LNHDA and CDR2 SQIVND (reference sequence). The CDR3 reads CASSIDLFLGQHNEQFF. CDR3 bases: TGTGCCAGTAGTATAGATCTATTTTTGGGACAGCACAATGAGCAGTTCTTC.

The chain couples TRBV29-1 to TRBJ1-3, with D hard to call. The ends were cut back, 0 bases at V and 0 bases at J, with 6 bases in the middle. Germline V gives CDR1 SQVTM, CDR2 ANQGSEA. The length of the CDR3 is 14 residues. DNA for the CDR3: TGCAGCGTTGAAGACACCTACTCTGGAAACACCATATATTTT. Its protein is CSVEDTYSGNTIYF.

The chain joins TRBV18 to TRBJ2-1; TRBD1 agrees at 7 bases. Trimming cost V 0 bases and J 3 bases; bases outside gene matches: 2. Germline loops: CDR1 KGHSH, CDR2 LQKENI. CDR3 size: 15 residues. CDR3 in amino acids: CASSPPGTDYNEQFF. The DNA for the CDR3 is TGTGCCAGCTCACCACCAGGGACAGACTACAATGAGCAGTTCTTC.

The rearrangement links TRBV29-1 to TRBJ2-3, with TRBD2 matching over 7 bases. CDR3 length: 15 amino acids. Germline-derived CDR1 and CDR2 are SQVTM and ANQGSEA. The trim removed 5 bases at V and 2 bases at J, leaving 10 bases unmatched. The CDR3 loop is CSVSWRGRVTDTQYF. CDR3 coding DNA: TGCAGCGTTTCATGGCGGGGGAGAGTCACAGATACGCAGTATTTT.

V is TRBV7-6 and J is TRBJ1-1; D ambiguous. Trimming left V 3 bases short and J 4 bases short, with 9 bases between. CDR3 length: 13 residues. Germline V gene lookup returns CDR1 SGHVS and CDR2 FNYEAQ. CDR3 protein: CASSLWASTEAFF. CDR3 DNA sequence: TGTGCCAGCAGCTTGTGGGCCTCCACTGAAGCTTTCTTT.

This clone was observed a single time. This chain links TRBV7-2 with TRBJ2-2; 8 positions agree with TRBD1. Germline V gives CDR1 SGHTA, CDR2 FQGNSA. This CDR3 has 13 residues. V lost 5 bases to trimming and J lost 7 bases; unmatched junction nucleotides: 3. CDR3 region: CASSRTGNGELFF. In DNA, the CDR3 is TGTGCCAGCAGCCGGACAGGGAACGGGGAGCTGTTTTTT.

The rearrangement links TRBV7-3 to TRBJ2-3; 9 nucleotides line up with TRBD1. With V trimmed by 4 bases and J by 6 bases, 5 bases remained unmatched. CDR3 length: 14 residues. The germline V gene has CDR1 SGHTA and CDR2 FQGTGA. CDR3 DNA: TGTGCCAGCAGCTCCGGGACAGGGTCCGATACGCAGTATTTT. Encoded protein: CASSSGTGSDTQYF. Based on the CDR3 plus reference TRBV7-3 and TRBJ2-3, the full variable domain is GAGVSQTPSNKVTEKGKYVELRCDPISGHTALYWYRQSLGQGPEFLIYFQGTGAADDSGLPNDRFFAVRPEGSVSTLKIQRTERGDSAVYLCASSSGTGSDTQYFGPGTRLTVL.

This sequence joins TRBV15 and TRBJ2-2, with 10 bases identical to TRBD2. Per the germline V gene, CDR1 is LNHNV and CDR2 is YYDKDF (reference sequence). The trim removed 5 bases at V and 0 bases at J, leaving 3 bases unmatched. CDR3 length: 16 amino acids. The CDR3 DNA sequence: TGTGCCACCAGCTTAGCGGGGGGCGCGAACACCGGGGAGCTGTTTTTT. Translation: CATSLAGGANTGELFF.

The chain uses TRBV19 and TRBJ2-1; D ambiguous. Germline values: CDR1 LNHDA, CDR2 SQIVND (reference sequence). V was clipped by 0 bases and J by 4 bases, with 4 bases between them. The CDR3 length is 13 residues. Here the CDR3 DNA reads TGTGCCAGTAGTATAGATCGGTACAATGAGCAGTTCTTC. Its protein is CASSIDRYNEQFF.

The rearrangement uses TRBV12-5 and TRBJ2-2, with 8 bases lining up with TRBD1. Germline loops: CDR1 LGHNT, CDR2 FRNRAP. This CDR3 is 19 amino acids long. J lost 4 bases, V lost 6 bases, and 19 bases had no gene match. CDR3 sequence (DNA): TGTGCTAGTGGACCCTCCGGGACAGGCGGAACACCGGTCACCGGGGAGCTGTTTTTT. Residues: CASGPSGTGGTPVTGELFF.

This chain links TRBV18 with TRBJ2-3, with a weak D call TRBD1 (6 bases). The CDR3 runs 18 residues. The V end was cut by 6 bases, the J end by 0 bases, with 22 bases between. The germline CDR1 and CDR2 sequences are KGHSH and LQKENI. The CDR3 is CASSQGRAYFSSTDTQYF. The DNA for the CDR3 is TGTGCCAGCTCTCAGGGGAGAGCCTACTTCTCTAGCACAGATACGCAGTATTTT.

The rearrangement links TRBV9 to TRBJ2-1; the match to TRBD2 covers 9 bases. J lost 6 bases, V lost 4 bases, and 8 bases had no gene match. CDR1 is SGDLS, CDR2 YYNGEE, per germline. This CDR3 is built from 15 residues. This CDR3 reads CASSSRGGGVNEQFF. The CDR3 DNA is TGTGCCAGCAGCTCTAGAGGCGGGGGGGTCAATGAGCAGTTCTTC.

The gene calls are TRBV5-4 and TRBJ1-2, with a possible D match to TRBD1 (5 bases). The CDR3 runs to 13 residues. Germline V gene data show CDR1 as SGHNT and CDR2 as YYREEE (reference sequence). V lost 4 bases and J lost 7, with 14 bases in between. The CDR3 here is CASSAQGPGGYTF. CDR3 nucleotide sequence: TGTGCCAGCAGCGCCCAGGGCCCCGGTGGCTACACCTTC.

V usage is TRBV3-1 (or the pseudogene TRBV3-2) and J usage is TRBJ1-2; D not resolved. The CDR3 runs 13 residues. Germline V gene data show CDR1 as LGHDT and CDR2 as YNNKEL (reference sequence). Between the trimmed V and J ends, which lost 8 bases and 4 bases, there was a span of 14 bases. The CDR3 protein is CASPQGLAYGYTF. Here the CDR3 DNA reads TGTGCCAGCCCCCAAGGTTTGGCCTATGGCTACACCTTC.

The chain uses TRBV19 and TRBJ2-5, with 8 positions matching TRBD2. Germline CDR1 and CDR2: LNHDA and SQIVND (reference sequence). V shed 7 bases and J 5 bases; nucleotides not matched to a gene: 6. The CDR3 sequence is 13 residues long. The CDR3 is CASKAGGPETQYF. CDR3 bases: TGTGCCAGTAAGGCGGGGGGCCCCGAGACCCAGTACTTC.

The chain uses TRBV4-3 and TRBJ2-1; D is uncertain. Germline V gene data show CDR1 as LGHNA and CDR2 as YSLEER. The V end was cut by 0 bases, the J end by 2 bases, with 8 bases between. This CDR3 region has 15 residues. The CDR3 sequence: CASSQEKQPYNEQFF. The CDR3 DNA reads TGCGCCAGCAGCCAAGAAAAGCAACCCTACAATGAGCAGTTCTTC.

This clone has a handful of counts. For the CDR3, the DNA is TGTGCCAGCAGCCAAGATCGCGGGGGCCCCCGGGTGGAGACCCAGTACTTC. This translates into CASSQDRGGPRVETQYF. The V and J genes are TRBV3-1 (or the pseudogene TRBV3-2) and TRBJ2-5, with a weak D call TRBD2 (7 bases). The V end lost 0 bases, the J end lost 5 bases, and 19 bases lay between the germline ends. This CDR3 spans 17 amino acids. Germline V lookup: CDR1 LGHDT, CDR2 YNNKEL (reference sequence).

This chain's CDR3 is CASGTGELGETQYF. CDR3 sequence (DNA): TGTGCCAGCGGTACAGGCGAGCTTGGAGAGACCCAGTACTTC. This rearrangement joins TRBV3-1 (or the pseudogene TRBV3-2) to TRBJ2-5, with TRBD1 as a possible D gene (5 bases). CDR1 and CDR2 from the germline V gene are LGHDT and YNNKEL (reference sequence). V was pared by 8 bases and J by 4 bases, with 17 bases between. The CDR3 totals 14 residues.

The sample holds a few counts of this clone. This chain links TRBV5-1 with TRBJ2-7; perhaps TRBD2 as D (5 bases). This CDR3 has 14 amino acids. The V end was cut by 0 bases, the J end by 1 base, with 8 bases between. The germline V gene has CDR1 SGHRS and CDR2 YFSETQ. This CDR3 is CASSLGGGSYEQYF. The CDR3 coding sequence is TGCGCCAGCAGCTTGGGCGGAGGTTCCTACGAGCAGTACTTC.

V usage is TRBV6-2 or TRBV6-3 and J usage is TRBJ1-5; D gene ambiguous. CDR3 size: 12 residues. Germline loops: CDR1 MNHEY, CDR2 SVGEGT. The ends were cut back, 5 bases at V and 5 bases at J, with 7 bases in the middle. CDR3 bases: TGTGCCAGCAGTGCGCGGGATCAGCCCCAGCATTTT. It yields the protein CASSARDQPQHF.

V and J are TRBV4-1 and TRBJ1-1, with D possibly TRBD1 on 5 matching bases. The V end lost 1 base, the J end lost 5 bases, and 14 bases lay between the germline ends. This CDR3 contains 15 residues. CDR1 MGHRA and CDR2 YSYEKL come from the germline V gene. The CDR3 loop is CASSQGWGRGTEAFF. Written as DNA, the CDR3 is TGCGCCAGCAGCCAAGGCTGGGGCCGGGGGACTGAAGCTTTCTTT.

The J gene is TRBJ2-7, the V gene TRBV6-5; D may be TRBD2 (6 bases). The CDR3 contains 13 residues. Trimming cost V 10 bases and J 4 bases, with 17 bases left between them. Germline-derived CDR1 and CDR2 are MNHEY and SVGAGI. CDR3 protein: CATRVGGLYEQYF. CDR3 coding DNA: TGTGCCACCCGGGTGGGGGGTTTATACGAGCAGTACTTC.

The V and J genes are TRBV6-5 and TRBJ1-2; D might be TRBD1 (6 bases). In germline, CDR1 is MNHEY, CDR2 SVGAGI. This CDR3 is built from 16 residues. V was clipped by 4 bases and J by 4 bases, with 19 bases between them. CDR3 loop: CASSLQGRSTAYGYTF. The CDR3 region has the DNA TGTGCCAGCAGTTTACAGGGAAGGAGTACCGCCTATGGCTACACCTTC.

The CDR3 DNA is TGTGCCAGCATGGCTATAGGGGTCTACGAGCAGTACTTC. Translated, it gives CASMAIGVYEQYF. The chain couples TRBV28 to TRBJ2-7, with D possibly matching TRBD1 (5 bases). The germline V gene has CDR1 MDHEN and CDR2 SYDVKM. Trimming took off 7 bases at V and 3 bases at J, with 13 bases between the two ends. The CDR3 runs 13 residues.

CDR3 sequence: CASSYPGAGVGETQYF. The CDR3 coding sequence is TGTGCCAGCAGTTACCCTGGAGCGGGAGTAGGGGAGACCCAGTACTTC. V is TRBV6-2 or TRBV6-3 and J is TRBJ2-5; 8 bases map to TRBD2. Trimming at V came to 2 bases and at J to 5 bases, leaving 10 bases not matched to a gene. Germline CDR1 MNHEY, CDR2 SVGEGT. This CDR3 is built from 16 residues.

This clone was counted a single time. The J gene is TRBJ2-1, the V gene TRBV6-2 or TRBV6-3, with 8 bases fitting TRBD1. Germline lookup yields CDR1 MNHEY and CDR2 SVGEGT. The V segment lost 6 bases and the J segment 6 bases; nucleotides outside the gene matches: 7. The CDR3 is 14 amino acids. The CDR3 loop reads CASSRTGLGNEQFF. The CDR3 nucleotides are TGTGCCAGCAGCAGGACAGGGCTGGGCAATGAGCAGTTCTTC.